The source of this T cell receptor (beta chain) is a study of blood T cell repertoires in COVID-19. As for the study in general: The study drew acute and convalescent COVID-19 samples from the United States, Italy and Spain. The cDNA or gDNA used as material had been derived from T cells, B-cell-depleted T cells, or PBMCs.

In the authors' methods: Amplified reference gene primers provided the basis for estimating nucleated cell counts. The method was immunoSEQ multiplex PCR; TCRdb's version includes in-frame clones alone and lacks a portion of them. V, J and clone size are those of that table, while D and trimming were read from the DNA. The profile covers tens of thousands of clones, with roughly 84% appearing a single time and about 9.2% taken by the ten largest. CDR3 length: 14 residues. The ends were cut back, 10 bases at V and 1 base at J, with 16 bases in the middle. The germline CDR1 and CDR2 sequences are ENHRY and SYGVKD. Followed longitudinally, the Seattle patients had been enrolled during active infection.

This clonotype originated in a man at least 80 years old with COVID-19, enrolled during active disease. Material: peripheral blood. The J gene is TRBJ1-1, the V gene TRBV10-3, with D maybe TRBD1 (5 bases). Here the CDR3 DNA reads TGTGCCACCTCCCGCGACAGCTCGAACACTGAAGCTTTCTTT. It specifies CATSRDSSNTEAFF.